The 27 T cell receptor beta chains in this list originate from one sample, sequenced in a study of blood T cell repertoires in COVID-19. Clones were read by immunoSEQ multiplex PCR, and TCRdb kept only the in-frame ones, dropping some. The sample comprises under 250,000 clones, roughly four fifths of which are singletons, and around 4% rests with the top ten. Input material: peripheral blood. Receptors were obtained from a man in his fifties with acute or convalescent COVID-19.

The chain combines TRBV19 with TRBJ2-5; 7 bases are a match to TRBD2. V gave up 3 bases and J gave up 2 bases; unmatched junction bases: 3. Germline CDR1 LNHDA, CDR2 SQIVND (reference sequence). This CDR3 is built from 14 residues. CDR3 residues: CASSMWGGQETQYF. The CDR3 DNA reads as TGTGCCAGTAGTATGTGGGGGGGTCAAGAGACCCAGTACTTC.

The chain has TRBV7-8 and TRBJ2-7; D perhaps matches TRBD2 (7 bases). This CDR3 region has 15 residues. V gave up 1 base and J gave up 3 bases, with 13 bases separating them. Germline-derived CDR1 and CDR2 are SGHVS and FQNEAQ. DNA for the CDR3: TGTGCCAGCAGCTTAGGGGGGGGCAGATTCTACGAGCAGTACTTC. Translation gives CASSLGGGRFYEQYF.

This chain connects TRBV6-5 to TRBJ1-3; D possibly corresponds to TRBD1 (6 bases). Trimming took 7 bases from V and 4 from J, leaving 17 bases between them. The V gene's germline CDR1 is MNHEY and CDR2 SVGAGI. This CDR3 is built from 15 residues. In nucleotides, the CDR3 is TGTGCCAGCACCTCACTACAGGGTTCAGGAAACACCATATATTTT. Encoded protein: CASTSLQGSGNTIYF.

The chain has TRBV2 and TRBJ2-1; D not certain. Trimming left V 6 bases short and J 4 bases short, with 4 bases between. The V gene's germline CDR1 is SNHLY and CDR2 FYNNEI. The CDR3 covers 11 residues. The DNA for the CDR3 is TGTGCCAGCAGAGAGTACAATGAGCAGTTCTTC. It yields the protein CASREYNEQFF.

The gene calls are TRBV18 and TRBJ2-1, with 8 bases identical to TRBD2. The CDR3 runs 15 residues. Germline values: CDR1 KGHSH, CDR2 LQKENI. V trimming: 3 bases; J trimming: 6 bases; junction bases outside the gene matches: 7. CDR3 bases: TGTGCCAGCTCACCCCTTAGCGGGGTTTTCAATGAGCAGTTCTTC. Its translation is CASSPLSGVFNEQFF.

This chain connects TRBV11-2 to TRBJ1-1; no reliable D call. Germline V gene lookup returns CDR1 SGHAT and CDR2 FQNNGV. Trimming left V 5 bases short and J 4 bases short, with 23 bases between. The CDR3 has 17 amino acids. The CDR3 region is CASSLRGVGGLGTEAFF. In DNA form, the CDR3 reads TGTGCCAGCAGCCTCCGGGGTGTAGGAGGGTTAGGCACTGAAGCTTTCTTT.

J is TRBJ1-5 and V is TRBV6-5; 9 nucleotides align to TRBD1. Germline lookup yields CDR1 MNHEY and CDR2 SVGAGI. The CDR3 covers 14 residues. The V segment lost 7 bases and the J segment 6 bases; nucleotides outside the gene matches: 7. The DNA of the CDR3 is TGTGCCAGCATGCGGACAGGGGAAGGTCAGCCCCAGCATTTT. Protein: CASMRTGEGQPQHF.

This clone was found a few times. The chain couples TRBV11-1 to TRBJ1-1; D is possibly TRBD1 (6 bases). CDR1 is SGHAT and CDR2 is FQDESV in the germline V gene (reference sequence). The CDR3 contains 12 residues. Trimming took off 5 bases at V and 8 bases at J, with 12 bases between the two ends. The CDR3 region has the DNA TGTGCCAGCAGCCACAGGGCTAGGGAAGCTTTCTTT. It yields the protein CASSHRAREAFF.

The rearrangement uses TRBV19 and TRBJ1-5; D remains ambiguous. V lost 7 bases to trimming and J lost 0 bases, with 13 bases between them. Germline V lookup: CDR1 LNHDA, CDR2 SQIVND (reference sequence). The CDR3 length is 15 residues. The CDR3 here is CASIRSTYSNQPQHF. The DNA of the CDR3 is TGTGCCAGTATTAGATCCACTTATAGCAATCAGCCCCAGCATTTT.

The V call is TRBV4-1, the J call TRBJ1-1, with D hard to call. The germline V and J ends were trimmed by 1 base and 0 bases, with 9 bases remaining between them. CDR1 and CDR2 from the germline V gene are MGHRA and YSYEKL. This CDR3 has 15 residues. The CDR3 DNA is TGCGCCAGCAGCCAAGCGAGGACTTTGAACACTGAAGCTTTCTTT. It encodes CASSQARTLNTEAFF.

The chain carries TRBV19 and TRBJ2-7; TRBD2 aligns across 7 bases. After removal of 6 bases from V and 1 base from J, the junction contained 6 bases not matched to a gene. In germline, CDR1 is LNHDA, CDR2 SQIVND (reference sequence). The CDR3 consists of 14 residues. CDR3 bases: TGTGCCAGTAGGGGGGGGAAACTATCCTACGAGCAGTACTTC. This sequence encodes CASRGGKLSYEQYF.

The rearrangement uses TRBV5-4 and TRBJ1-6; D is ambiguous. This CDR3 has 16 residues. Per the germline V gene, CDR1 is SGHNT and CDR2 is YYREEE (reference sequence). Trimming left V 4 bases short and J 9 bases short, with 20 bases between. The CDR3 sequence is CASSGRPGGEGSPLHF. The DNA of the CDR3 is TGTGCCAGCAGCGGTCGCCCAGGCGGGGAAGGTTCACCCCTCCACTTT.

This sequence joins TRBV5-1 and TRBJ2-1, with TRBD2 matching over 10 bases. CDR1 and CDR2 (germline): SGHRS, YFSETQ. This CDR3 contains 16 residues. The junction had 6 bases not matched to a gene; V was cut back by 3 bases and J by 3 bases. DNA for the CDR3: TGCGCCAGCAGCTCTTTAGCGGGGGGCCGCTACAATGAGCAGTTCTTC. It encodes CASSSLAGGRYNEQFF.

The rearrangement links TRBV30 to TRBJ2-3; 11 positions match TRBD2. The germline gives CDR1 GTSNPN, CDR2 SVGIG (reference sequence). V shed 0 bases, J shed 3 bases, and the junction held 2 bases outside the gene matches. The CDR3 runs to 15 residues. The CDR3 is CAWSVASGGTDTQYF. The CDR3, as DNA: TGTGCCTGGAGTGTAGCTAGCGGGGGGACAGATACGCAGTATTTT.

This clone has a single count. The chain uses TRBV3-1 (or the pseudogene TRBV3-2) and TRBJ2-7; TRBD2 agrees at 9 bases. The CDR3 sequence is 14 residues long. In germline, CDR1 is LGHDT, CDR2 YNNKEL (reference sequence). V lost 5 bases and J lost 2; bases outside the gene matches: 4. The DNA of the CDR3 is TGTGCCAGCAGCGAGGGACTAGCAGCCTACGAGCAGTACTTC. This sequence encodes CASSEGLAAYEQYF.

The chain joins TRBV28 to TRBJ1-2, with 10 bases matching TRBD1. Germline loops: CDR1 MDHEN, CDR2 SYDVKM. Germline trimming cut 8 bases from V and 7 bases from J; bases unmatched to any gene: 10. The CDR3 spans 14 residues. CDR3 protein: CASQPQDRGLGYTF. In DNA, the CDR3 is TGTGCCAGCCAGCCTCAAGACAGGGGGCTTGGCTACACCTTC.

This clone was counted only a few times. J is TRBJ1-4 and V is TRBV2; possible D gene TRBD1, 6 bases. The CDR3 extends over 15 amino acids. CDR1 SNHLY and CDR2 FYNNEI come from the germline V gene. Trimming took 9 bases from V and 7 from J, leaving 21 bases between them. Written as DNA, the CDR3 is TGTGCCAGTATAGGACCGGGGGGCGTCGTTGAAAAACTGTTTTTT. Amino acids: CASIGPGGVVEKLFF. Filled out from reference TRBV2 and TRBJ1-4, the complete variable domain reads EPEVTQTPSHQVTQMGQEVILRCVPISNHLYFYWYRQILGQKVEFLVSFYNNEISEKSEIFDDQFSVERPDGSNFTLKIRSTKLEDSAMYFCASIGPGGVVEKLFFGSGTQLSVL.

The V call is TRBV6-5, the J call TRBJ1-1, with D tentatively TRBD1 (5 bases). The germline gives CDR1 MNHEY, CDR2 SVGAGI. V was cut by 6 bases and J by 1 base, with 9 bases left in between. The CDR3 extends over 13 amino acids. The DNA of the CDR3 is TGTGCCAGCAGCCCCGGACAGAACACTGAAGCTTTCTTT. Amino acid sequence: CASSPGQNTEAFF.

The chain is built from TRBV5-1 and TRBJ2-3, with 7 bases aligning to TRBD1. Germline assignment: CDR1 SGHRS and CDR2 YFSETQ. After removal of 4 bases from V and 1 base from J, the junction contained 6 bases not matched to a gene. The CDR3 covers 15 residues. In DNA, the CDR3 is TGCGCCAGCAGCACGGGGACAGACCGCACAGATACGCAGTATTTT. Residues: CASSTGTDRTDTQYF.

The chain has TRBV9 and TRBJ2-5; the match to TRBD1 covers 12 bases. The V and J ends lost 1 base and 5 bases, in that order; junction bases with no gene match: 6. Germline V gives CDR1 SGDLS, CDR2 YYNGEE. The CDR3 length is 16 residues. Here the CDR3 reads CASSVSGQGARETQYF. In DNA, the CDR3 is TGTGCCAGCAGCGTATCGGGACAGGGGGCGCGGGAGACCCAGTACTTC. Based on the CDR3 plus reference TRBV9 and TRBJ2-5, the full variable domain is DSGVTQTPKHLITATGQRVTLRCSPRSGDLSVYWYQQSLDQGLQFLIQYYNGEERAKGNILERFSAQQFPDLHSELNLSSLELGDSALYFCASSVSGQGARETQYFGPGTRLLVL.

V usage is TRBV15 and J usage is TRBJ2-1; D remains unclear. The CDR3 covers 17 residues. In germline, CDR1 is LNHNV, CDR2 YYDKDF (reference sequence). Trimming shortened V by 2 bases and J by 2 bases, and 16 bases separated the two germline ends. The CDR3 nucleotides read TGTGCCACCAGCAGACGGAGACCGTCGTCAACCTACAATGAGCAGTTCTTC. Protein: CATSRRRPSSTYNEQFF.

This chain uses TRBV19 with TRBJ1-2, with D unclear. The V gene's germline CDR1 is LNHDA and CDR2 SQIVND (reference sequence). The V end was cut by 5 bases, the J end by 7 bases, with 17 bases between. The CDR3 has 14 residues. Written as DNA, the CDR3 is TGTGCCAGTAGTGTCGGACTTGTGCTCCCTGGCTACACCTTC. It codes for CASSVGLVLPGYTF.

The chain is built from TRBV7-2 and TRBJ2-4; D gene unclear. Per germline, CDR1 SGHTA and CDR2 FQGNSA. Deletions cut 1 base from V and 0 bases from J, with 10 bases between. The CDR3 runs 16 residues. This CDR3 reads CASSLGAVLAKNIQYF. The DNA of the CDR3 is TGTGCCAGCAGCTTAGGGGCAGTACTAGCCAAAAACATTCAGTACTTC.

The chain carries TRBV28 and TRBJ1-2; D perhaps matches TRBD1 (5 bases). Germline-derived CDR1 and CDR2 are MDHEN and SYDVKM. The CDR3 is 12 amino acids. V lost 5 bases to trimming and J lost 5 bases, with 9 bases between them. CDR3 amino acids: CASSRQGYGYTF. The DNA of the CDR3 is TGTGCCAGCAGTCGGCAGGGATATGGCTACACCTTC.

This chain connects TRBV28 to TRBJ1-5, with D perhaps TRBD1 (5 bases). Germline V gene sequence: CDR1 MDHEN, CDR2 SYDVKM. Trimming pared 2 bases from V and 1 base from J, leaving 12 bases between. CDR3 length equals 16 residues. The CDR3 nucleotides are TGTGCCAGCAGTTTAGGGCTGCGGGGGAGCAATCAGCCCCAGCATTTT. This encodes CASSLGLRGSNQPQHF.

This sequence joins TRBV6-2 or TRBV6-3 and TRBJ1-2, with 11 bases fitting TRBD1. Per the germline V gene, CDR1 is MNHEY and CDR2 is SVGEGT. CDR3 length: 14 amino acids. The V and J ends lost 6 bases and 7 bases, in that order; junction bases with no gene match: 7. This CDR3 is CASSSPGTGGGYTF. DNA of the CDR3: TGTGCCAGCAGCTCGCCCGGGACAGGGGGTGGCTACACCTTC.

The rearrangement links TRBV7-9 to TRBJ1-4, with TRBD1 identical over 9 bases. The CDR3 length is 14 residues. The V gene's germline CDR1 is SEHNR and CDR2 FQNEAQ (reference sequence). V trimming: 5 bases; J trimming: 4 bases; junction bases outside the gene matches: 2. DNA for the CDR3: TGTGCCAGCAGCGCGGACAGGGGTAATGAAAAACTGTTTTTT. Encoded protein: CASSADRGNEKLFF.